This is a list of T cell receptor beta chains from one sample in a study of memory CD4+ T cells and cytomegalovirus serostatus. The repertoire was sequenced with immunoSEQ multiplex PCR; TCRdb's copy has only in-frame clones and lacks some. The profile covers around 25,000 clones, with 75% appearing a single time and 0.95% to 1.1% taken by the ten largest. Sequenced material: memory CD4+ T cells from blood. These receptors came from an adult in good health and CMV-seronegative. Each CDR3 is given with its conserved first and last residue. A D gene is named only where the DNA matches it firmly. Clone sizes are given selectively: once, few, many, or a class where the clone is expanded.

TRBV20-1	-	-	TRBJ1-2	CSAYNYGYTF	TGCAGTGCTTATAACTATGGCTACACCTTC
TRBV6-4	-	-	TRBJ1-1	CASRFSGERNTEAFF	TGTGCCAGCAGGTTTTCCGGGGAAAGGAACACTGAAGCTTTCTTT
TRBV29-1	-	-	TRBJ2-7	CSVGEQVKGEQYF	TGCAGCGTTGGTGAACAGGTCAAGGGCGAGCAGTACTTC
TRBV28	-	-	TRBJ2-3	CASLAAGTDTQYF	TGTGCCAGCCTTGCGGCGGGGACAGATACGCAGTATTTT
TRBV5-1	-	-	TRBJ2-2	CASSFRGQANTGELFF	TGCGCCAGCAGCTTCCGGGGGCAAGCGAACACCGGGGAGCTGTTTTTT
TRBV30	-	-	TRBJ1-4	CAWSIREKLFF	TGTGCCTGGAGTATACGTGAAAAACTGTTTTTT
TRBV10-3	-	-	TRBJ1-2	CAISESGDYGYTF	TGTGCCATCAGTGAGTCGGGGGACTATGGCTACACCTTC
TRBV7-9	-	TRBD2	TRBJ2-1	CASSSGLAGSFYNEQFF	TGTGCCAGCAGCTCGGGACTAGCGGGTTCTTTCTACAATGAGCAGTTCTTC
TRBV2	-	TRBD2	TRBJ2-5	CASSGGQETQYF	TGTGCCAGCAGCGGGGGGCAAGAGACCCAGTACTTC
TRBV25-1	-	TRBD2	TRBJ2-7	CASSPPLSGRDYEQYF	TGTGCCAGCAGCCCTCCCCTTAGCGGGAGGGACTACGAGCAGTACTTC
TRBV9	-	TRBD1	TRBJ1-5	CASSEGTGGTQPQHF	TGTGCCAGCAGCGAAGGGACAGGGGGCACTCAGCCCCAGCATTTT
TRBV7-2	-	-	TRBJ2-1	CASSPGGGERKQFF	TGTGCCAGCAGCCCAGGGGGGGGTGAGAGGAAGCAGTTCTTC
TRBV11-3	-	TRBD2	TRBJ2-3	CASSIRGADTQYF	TGTGCCAGCAGCATCCGGGGGGCAGATACGCAGTATTTT
TRBV9	-	-	TRBJ1-5	CASSADGNSNQPQHF	TGTGCCAGCAGCGCAGACGGGAATAGCAATCAGCCCCAGCATTTT
TRBV28	-	-	TRBJ2-3	CASSLSPPSTDTQYF	TGTGCCAGCAGTTTATCCCCACCTAGCACAGATACGCAGTATTTT
TRBV28	-	-	TRBJ2-5	CASTHRETQYF	TGTGCCAGCACCCACCGGGAGACCCAGTACTTC
TRBV6-6	-	TRBD1	TRBJ1-5	CASSYSDRVRQPQHF	TGTGCCAGCAGTTACTCTGACAGGGTGAGACAGCCCCAGCATTTT
TRBV10-3	once	TRBD1	TRBJ1-5	CASTGGVGNNQPQHF	TGTGCCAGTACAGGGGGCGTGGGGAACAATCAGCCCCAGCATTTT
TRBV5-5	-	-	TRBJ1-2	CASSMAGSLTGGYTF	TGTGCCAGCAGCATGGCCGGGTCACTAACAGGGGGCTACACCTTC
TRBV5-5	-	-	TRBJ2-7	CASSLKSSSYEQYF	TGTGCCAGCAGCTTGAAATCCTCCTCCTACGAGCAGTACTTC
TRBV27	-	-	TRBJ1-5	CASSLSIRVGQPQHF	TGTGCCAGCAGTTTATCGATCAGGGTGGGTCAGCCCCAGCATTTT
TRBV6-1	-	-	TRBJ1-5	CASSARGLSNQPQHF	TGTGCCAGCAGTGCTAGGGGCCTTAGCAATCAGCCCCAGCATTTT
TRBV9	-	TRBD2	TRBJ2-7	CASSPQGGKGEQYF	TGTGCCAGCAGCCCCCAGGGAGGGAAAGGCGAGCAGTACTTC
TRBV2	few	TRBD2	TRBJ2-1	CASSEDPLAGVDEQFF	TGTGCCAGCAGTGAAGACCCCCTAGCGGGAGTAGACGAGCAGTTCTTC
TRBV11-2	-	-	TRBJ2-2	CASSLEGYTGELFF	TGTGCCAGCAGCTTAGAAGGGTACACCGGGGAGCTGTTTTTT
TRBV29-1	-	-	TRBJ2-7	CSVDQVQGHEQYF	TGCAGCGTCGATCAAGTACAGGGTCACGAGCAGTACTTC
TRBV19	-	TRBD1	TRBJ1-2	CASSIGPTGNRGYTF	TGTGCCAGTAGTATAGGGCCGACAGGGAATCGTGGCTACACCTTC
TRBV10-2	-	-	TRBJ2-5	CASTTQREETQYF	TGCGCCAGCACCACCCAGCGGGAAGAGACCCAGTACTTC
TRBV5-6	once	-	TRBJ2-7	CASSLVVGGAGLYF	TGTGCCAGCAGCTTGGTGGTGGGGGGGGCAGGGCTCTACTTC
TRBV6-5	-	-	TRBJ1-5	CASRSPEAAQHF	TGTGCCAGCAGATCCCCAGAGGCTGCCCAGCATTTT
TRBV11-2	few	TRBD1	TRBJ1-6	CASSQRGDRTGWTSPLHF	TGTGCCAGCAGCCAGAGGGGGGATAGGACAGGGTGGACTTCACCCCTCCACTTT
TRBV7-9	few	TRBD1	TRBJ2-1	CASSPPFRAAGGDEQFF	TGTGCCAGCAGCCCTCCCTTCCGTGCAGCAGGGGGCGATGAGCAGTTCTTC
TRBV19	few	-	TRBJ1-1	CASSWSKNTEAFF	TGTGCCAGTAGCTGGTCCAAGAACACTGAAGCTTTCTTT
TRBV2	-	-	TRBJ2-2	CASSEGGRDTGELFF	TGTGCCAGCAGTGAAGGTGGGCGCGACACCGGGGAGCTGTTTTTT
TRBV28	-	-	TRBJ1-2	CASSLPPGIYGYTF	TGTGCCAGCAGTTTACCGCCAGGGATCTATGGCTACACCTTC